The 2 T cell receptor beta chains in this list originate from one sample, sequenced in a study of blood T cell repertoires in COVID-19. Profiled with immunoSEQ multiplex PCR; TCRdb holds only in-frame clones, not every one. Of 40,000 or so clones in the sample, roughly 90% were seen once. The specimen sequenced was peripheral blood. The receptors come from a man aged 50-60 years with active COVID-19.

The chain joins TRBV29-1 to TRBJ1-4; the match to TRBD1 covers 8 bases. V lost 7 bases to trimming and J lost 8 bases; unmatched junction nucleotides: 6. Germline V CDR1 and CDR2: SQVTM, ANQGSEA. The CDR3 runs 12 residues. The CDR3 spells CSGGQAGEKLFF. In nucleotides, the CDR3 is TGCAGCGGGGGACAGGCAGGGGAAAAACTGTTTTTT.

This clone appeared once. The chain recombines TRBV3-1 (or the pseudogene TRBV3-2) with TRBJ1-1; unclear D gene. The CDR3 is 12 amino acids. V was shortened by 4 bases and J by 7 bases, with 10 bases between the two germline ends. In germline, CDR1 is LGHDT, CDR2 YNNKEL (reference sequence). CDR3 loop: CASSPSVGEAFF. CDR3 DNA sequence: TGTGCCAGCAGCCCCTCGGTCGGTGAAGCTTTCTTT.